The rows below give T cell receptor beta chains drawn from one sample of a study of response to subunit inactivated influenza vaccine. TCRdb ran MiXCR on the RT-PCR reads and lists one entry per CDR3 protein. The profile shows about half a million distinct CDR3 sequences, around 25% of them singletons. The sequenced sample was CD4+ T cells sorted from PBMCs, obtained 5 days after vaccination. The source of these receptors is a man aged 50-60 years who received an inactivated influenza vaccine. The conserved cysteine and the conserved F or W are not part of the CDR3 here. Size is omitted from some rows. Given values are once, few, many or a class for expanded clones.

J gene	clone size	V gene	CDR3 protein
TRBJ2-7	many	TRBV12-3/TRBV12-4	ASSLGQSRSYEQY
TRBJ2-7	few	TRBV4-3	ASSPSVGVYEQY
TRBJ1-2	-	TRBV20-1	SARPRTGVGYT
TRBJ1-5	few	TRBV20-1	SASRQELNQPQH
TRBJ1-5	few	TRBV9	ASSLGPGNNQPQH
TRBJ2-3	-	TRBV4-2	ASSQDPPGTRPGVEY
TRBJ2-5	-	TRBV7-2	ASSPIRGGKLKGTQY
TRBJ2-3	-	TRBV5-4	ASSLFGLAVTDTQY
TRBJ2-1	-	TRBV12-3/TRBV12-4	ASRPGPYNEQF
TRBJ2-3	-	TRBV20-1	SARGRLDTQY
TRBJ2-3	few	TRBV2	ASSARTGGNADTQY
TRBJ1-6	-	TRBV2	ASKIRDYNSPLH
TRBJ1-2	few	TRBV20-1	SARGQDAINYGYT
TRBJ2-5	few	TRBV20-1	SAYPSSGTQY
TRBJ2-1	few	TRBV6-1	ASSEAWDSGEQF
TRBJ2-2	-	TRBV4-1	ASSQTLRGRANTGELF
TRBJ2-5	many	TRBV29-1	SVAVSQETQY
TRBJ2-1	many	TRBV12-3/TRBV12-4	ASSLERGNEQF
TRBJ2-1	once	TRBV27	ASSYRGIGEQF
TRBJ1-1	-	TRBV7-6	ASSFSRDTEAF
TRBJ2-5	-	TRBV27	ASRANGETQY
TRBJ2-5	few	TRBV5-1	ASSALGAGGQETQY
TRBJ2-1	-	TRBV7-2	ASSSLGAPLAHNEQF
TRBJ2-2	-	TRBV12-3/TRBV12-4	ASRVRGAGELF
TRBJ2-2	many	TRBV7-2	ASSLGSNTGELF
TRBJ2-1	-	TRBV4-2	ASSQDKVTEQF
TRBJ2-3	few	TRBV7-3	ASSPRLGGSTDTQY
TRBJ2-1	few	TRBV5-5	ASSLARDRRDYNEQF
TRBJ2-7	-	TRBV12-3/TRBV12-4	ASSLASDEQY
TRBJ1-1	few	TRBV7-9	ASSLSGLSTEAF
TRBJ2-1	many	TRBV6-1	ASSSSGGRTYNEQF
TRBJ2-3	few	TRBV6-1	ASRERGQASGGQY
TRBJ2-1	few	TRBV4-1	ASSQITSGRGNEQF
TRBJ2-1	-	TRBV5-1	ASSKTSGEQF
TRBJ2-7	few	TRBV6-2/TRBV6-3	ASRRDRNSYEQY
TRBJ2-5	many	TRBV10-3	AISEGVLLKSIQETQY
TRBJ1-1	-	TRBV20-1	SARGARNTEAF
TRBJ1-4	-	TRBV25-1	ASSAGPGEKLF
TRBJ2-6	-	TRBV24-1	ATSSTVPGQGGTGANVLT
TRBJ2-7	-	TRBV4-2	ASSQESRGPSYEQY
TRBJ2-7	few	TRBV7-7	ASSVPGLEQY
TRBJ2-1	many	TRBV6-2/TRBV6-3	ASSYNSYNEQF
TRBJ2-5	-	TRBV7-6	ASSLEVAGATLETQY
TRBJ2-1	few	TRBV20-1	SASSVLGANSYNEQF
TRBJ2-1	-	TRBV5-1	ASSLGQLTWSSYNEQF
TRBJ1-4	-	TRBV24-1	ATSEGTINEKLF
TRBJ2-7	-	TRBV20-1	SARTPPNEQY
TRBJ1-2	few	TRBV12-3/TRBV12-4	ASRLSTGNYGYT
TRBJ1-5	-	TRBV3-1	ATFPSLFNQPQH
TRBJ2-1	-	TRBV28	ASSRGLQGYNEQF
TRBJ1-5	-	TRBV20-1	SASGGGNQPQH
TRBJ1-3	-	TRBV6-1	ASSKTGGFSGNTIY
TRBJ2-3	few	TRBV6-1	ASSRLAGGRTDTQY
TRBJ1-2	few	TRBV5-1	ASSVNGREGGYGYT
TRBJ2-2	few	TRBV5-1	ASSLSAAGANTGELF